This T cell receptor (beta chain) was obtained from a study of CD8 T cells in Susac syndrome. CDR3 length: 14 residues. Germline loops: CDR1 DFQATT, CDR2 SNEGSKA (reference sequence). V lost 1 base, J lost 4 bases, and 3 bases stayed unmatched. cDNA came from about 0.5 to 1 ug RNA primed by random hexamers. An immunoSEQ multiplex PCR generated amplified TCR beta CDR3 products spanning 54 Vbeta and 13 Jbeta. Each CDR3 protein is one row after TCRdb ran MiXCR on the immunoSEQ multiplex PCR reads. The data hold some 180,000 distinct CDR3 sequences, with about 95% observed a single time. The V gene is TRBV20-1, the J gene TRBJ1-4; 7 positions match TRBD1. The receptor was derived from a human donor with Susac syndrome. Sequencing used CD4+ T cells from PBMCs. CDR3 bases: TGCAGTGCTAGAGGAGGGGGCGATAATGAAAAACTGTTTTTT. It codes for CSARGGGDNEKLFF.